This entry lists 27 T cell receptor beta chains sequenced from one sample in a study of Ad26.COV2.S vaccination and SARS-CoV-2 variants. Generated by immunoSEQ multiplex PCR, the TCRdb table keeps only in-frame clones and is missing some. The table records hundreds of thousands of clones, roughly 90% of them present only once. Described treatment: around 19 received Ad26.COV2.S at low or high dose, single or two shots; 5 received placebo; per-sample allocation not given. Specimens were obtained on day 63 following the first vaccine or placebo injection. The sample consisted of peripheral blood, taken in a trial of Ad26.COV2.S vaccine versus placebo. These TCRs come from a person between 18 and 65 years old who received the Ad26.COV2.S COVID-19 vaccine or a placebo.

The V gene is TRBV27, the J gene TRBJ1-2; TRBD1 aligns across 7 bases. Germline V gene data show CDR1 as MNHEY and CDR2 as SMNVEV (reference sequence). J lost 4 bases, V lost 5 bases, and 13 bases had no gene match. The CDR3 has 16 residues. The CDR3 DNA reads as TGTGCCAGCAGTCCAACTTGGACAGGCGTACTCTATGGCTACACCTTC. As protein: CASSPTWTGVLYGYTF.

The V and J genes are TRBV24-1 and TRBJ2-2; D might be TRBD1 or TRBD2, each matching 5 bases. The CDR3 covers 17 residues. Looked up from germline, CDR1 is KGHDR and CDR2 is SFDVKD. V lost 3 bases, J lost 6 bases, and 19 bases lay in between. The CDR3 DNA reads TGTGCCACCAGTGATCATGACGCGAGGGGCGCCGCCGGGGAGCTGTTTTTT. Protein: CATSDHDARGAAGELFF.

V gene TRBV18 combines with J gene TRBJ2-2; 10 nucleotides line up with TRBD1. The CDR3 totals 14 residues. The germline CDR1 and CDR2 sequences are KGHSH and LQKENI. The V segment lost 3 bases and the J segment 5 bases; nucleotides outside the gene matches: 0. This CDR3 reads CASSPDRGTGELFF. CDR3 coding DNA: TGTGCCAGCTCACCGGACAGGGGGACCGGGGAGCTGTTTTTT.

In this sample, this clone turned up a few times. The genes are TRBV5-4 and TRBJ2-3; D remains ambiguous. There are 12 residues in the CDR3. Trimming left V 0 bases short and J 2 bases short, with 1 base between. Germline V gives CDR1 SGHNT, CDR2 YYREEE (reference sequence). This CDR3 reads CASSLDTDTQYF. Written as DNA, the CDR3 is TGTGCCAGCAGCTTGGACACAGATACGCAGTATTTT.

The chain is built from TRBV5-1 and TRBJ2-1; possibly TRBD1 for D (6 bases). V lost 4 bases and J lost 2, with 10 bases in between. Germline V gene sequence: CDR1 SGHRS, CDR2 YFSETQ. The CDR3 consists of 14 residues. The DNA of the CDR3 is TGCGCCAGCAGCGCACAGGGTCCCTACAATGAGCAGTTCTTC. Protein: CASSAQGPYNEQFF.

The V and J genes are TRBV6-6 and TRBJ1-2, with a possible D match to TRBD1 (6 bases). Germline V gene sequence: CDR1 MNHNY, CDR2 SVGAGI (reference sequence). Deletions cut 0 bases from V and 4 bases from J, with 9 bases between. The CDR3 loop spans 14 amino acids. The CDR3: CASSYSGGGYGYTF. The CDR3 DNA is TGTGCCAGCAGTTACTCAGGAGGGGGCTATGGCTACACCTTC.

This sequence joins TRBV10-3 and TRBJ2-7, with 8 nucleotides matching TRBD1. Germline loops: CDR1 ENHRY, CDR2 SYGVKD. The CDR3 loop spans 15 amino acids. Trimming cost V 2 bases and J 5 bases; bases outside gene matches: 8. CDR3 region: CAISEIRTGHNEQYF. The CDR3 nucleotides are TGTGCCATCAGTGAGATTCGGACAGGGCATAACGAGCAGTACTTC.

The J gene is TRBJ1-6, the V gene TRBV7-2; D uncertain. Trimming left V 3 bases short and J 9 bases short, with 15 bases between. There are 15 residues in the CDR3. The germline gives CDR1 SGHTA, CDR2 FQGNSA. CDR3 region: CASSLIQISRSPLHF. The DNA of the CDR3 is TGTGCCAGCAGCTTGATTCAGATTTCCCGTTCACCCCTCCACTTT.

Concerning this clone itself: The sample holds other DNA sequences that translate to the same CDR3. The chain employs TRBV9 and TRBJ1-1; 7 nucleotides match TRBD1. CDR1 SGDLS and CDR2 YYNGEE come from the germline V gene. The length of the CDR3 is 14 residues. The ends lost 4 bases at V and 5 bases at J; junction bases unmatched: 8. The CDR3 DNA is TGTGCCAGCAGCCCCCAGACAGGGAGGACTGAAGCTTTCTTT. It encodes CASSPQTGRTEAFF. Drawing the rest from reference TRBV9 and TRBJ1-1, the complete variable domain is DSGVTQTPKHLITATGQRVTLRCSPRSGDLSVYWYQQSLDQGLQFLIQYYNGEERAKGNILERFSAQQFPDLHSELNLSSLELGDSALYFCASSPQTGRTEAFFGQGTRLTVV.

The chain uses TRBV18 and TRBJ1-4; D perhaps matches TRBD1 (5 bases). With 1 base removed from V and 8 bases from J, the gap between germline ends came to 14 bases. This CDR3 region has 15 residues. Germline values: CDR1 KGHSH, CDR2 LQKENI. The CDR3 sequence: CASSPQGPKGEKLFF. The CDR3 DNA sequence: TGTGCCAGCTCACCACAGGGACCTAAGGGCGAAAAACTGTTTTTT.

The V and J genes are TRBV7-8 and TRBJ2-7; the D is unclear. V shed 5 bases and J shed 2 bases, with 13 bases lying between them. From germline, CDR1 is SGHVS and CDR2 FQNEAQ. The CDR3 spans 14 residues. The chain's CDR3 is CASSLAGSPYEQYF. The DNA for the CDR3 is TGTGCCAGCAGCCTGGCTGGCTCCCCCTACGAGCAGTACTTC.

The J gene is TRBJ1-1, the V gene TRBV21-1; TRBD1 was called by the table and not checked on the DNA. TRBV21-1 is annotated as a pseudogene. The CDR3 is 17 residues long. CDR3 protein: CASSFGQGRGSAGEAFF. Written as DNA, the CDR3 is TGTGCCAGCAGCTTTGGACAGGGAAGGGGTTCGGCGGGTGAAGCTTTCTTT.

J is TRBJ1-2 and V is TRBV19; no clear D. Germline V CDR1 and CDR2: LNHDA, SQIVND (reference sequence). The CDR3 has 15 amino acids. Trimming cost V 0 bases and J 4 bases, with 12 bases left between them. CDR3 region: CASSIERLNLYGYTF. The DNA of the CDR3 is TGTGCCAGTAGTATAGAGAGGCTTAATCTCTATGGCTACACCTTC.

The chain employs TRBV4-2 and TRBJ2-7; 11 bases align to TRBD2. With 5 bases clipped from V and 4 bases from J, the junction kept 4 bases outside the gene matches. This CDR3 comprises 14 residues. CDR1 LGHNA and CDR2 YNFKEQ come from the germline V gene. CDR3 sequence (DNA): TGTGCCAGCAGCTCACTAGCGGGGGAGTACGAGCAGTACTTC. Its protein product is CASSSLAGEYEQYF.

The chain combines TRBV4-2 with TRBJ2-1, with D perhaps TRBD2 (6 bases). The CDR3 is 14 amino acids. CDR1 and CDR2 from the germline V gene are LGHNA and YNFKEQ. Between the trimmed V and J ends, which lost 5 bases and 8 bases, there was a span of 16 bases. CDR3 bases: TGTGCCAGCAGCGACATCACTAGCTCAGATGAGCAGTTCTTC. This translates into CASSDITSSDEQFF.

The chain carries TRBV5-8 and TRBJ1-4, with 9 bases that match TRBD1. Trimming removed 3 bases from V and 2 bases from J; junction bases left unmatched: 8. The CDR3 contains 17 residues. Per germline, CDR1 SGHTS and CDR2 YDEGEE. In DNA, the CDR3 is TGTGCCAGCAGCTCGGGACAGGGAATGGCGACTAATGAAAAACTGTTTTTT. Translation gives CASSSGQGMATNEKLFF.

This chain joins TRBV2 and TRBJ2-6, with a possible D match to TRBD1 (6 bases). Germline loops: CDR1 SNHLY, CDR2 FYNNEI. The CDR3 covers 16 residues. V shed 7 bases and J shed 0 bases, with 13 bases lying between them. This CDR3 is CASTMTGDSGANVLTF. CDR3 sequence (DNA): TGTGCCAGCACCATGACAGGTGACTCTGGGGCCAACGTCCTGACTTTC.

A word on this clone: Other DNA sequences in the same sample also yield this CDR3. This chain joins TRBV19 and TRBJ1-5, with 7 positions matching TRBD1. The V gene's germline CDR1 is LNHDA and CDR2 SQIVND (reference sequence). The CDR3 is 14 residues long. Losses at the gene ends were 3 bases for V and 5 bases for J; bases not matched to a gene: 4. The CDR3 loop is CASSIDRVYQPQHF. In DNA, the CDR3 is TGTGCCAGTAGTATCGACAGGGTGTATCAGCCCCAGCATTTT.

J is TRBJ1-1 and V is TRBV29-1; perhaps TRBD1 as D (6 bases). The V gene lost 4 bases and the J gene lost 0 bases, with 12 bases spanning the gap. The CDR3 runs to 14 residues. CDR1 is SQVTM and CDR2 is ANQGSEA in the germline V gene. The CDR3 nucleotides read TGCAGCGTTGGGCACAGGGTAATGAACACTGAAGCTTTCTTT. Translated: CSVGHRVMNTEAFF.

This clone was seen more than once but under ten times. The rearrangement links TRBV19 to TRBJ2-2; unclear D gene. Germline CDR1 LNHDA, CDR2 SQIVND (reference sequence). V was clipped by 6 bases and J by 6 bases, with 5 bases between them. This CDR3 is built from 11 residues. CDR3 nucleotide sequence: TGTGCCAGTAGGGCGGCCGGGGAGCTGTTTTTT. Amino acid sequence: CASRAAGELFF.

A remark on this clone: A junction boundary mismatches the germline segment, possibly from a read error. The chain's CDR3 is CAWSSTGGDEPLNF. CDR3 DNA: TGTGCCTGGAGTTCTACCGGGGGGGACGAACCCCTCAATTTT. V and J are TRBV30 and TRBJ1-5; D might be TRBD1 (5 bases). The CDR3 is 14 amino acids. CDR1 GTSNPN and CDR2 SVGIG come from the germline V gene (reference sequence). Variable domain in full (rest from reference TRBV30 and TRBJ1-5): SQTIHQWPATLVQPVGSPLSLECTVEGTSNPNLYWYRQAAGRGLQLLFYSVGIGQISSEVPQNLSASRPQDRQFILSSKKLLLSDSGFYLCAWSSTGGDEPLNFGDGTRLSIL.

The CDR3 here is CASSSGFVSSPLHF. Here the CDR3 DNA reads TGTGCCAGCAGCTCGGGGTTCGTTTCTTCACCCCTCCACTTT. This chain uses TRBV7-9 with TRBJ1-6; D unresolved. V was trimmed by 4 bases and J by 9 bases, leaving 13 bases between them. The length of the CDR3 is 14 residues. The germline gives CDR1 SEHNR, CDR2 FQNEAQ (reference sequence).

The chain is built from TRBV6-5 and TRBJ2-7; 12 positions match TRBD2. The junction had 7 bases not matched to a gene; V was cut back by 6 bases and J by 4 bases. CDR3 length equals 15 residues. Germline lookup yields CDR1 MNHEY and CDR2 SVGAGI. CDR3 bases: TGTGCCAGCAGGAGACTAGCGGGAGAAGGGTACGAGCAGTACTTC. Its translation is CASRRLAGEGYEQYF.

CDR3 residues: CASKRTETNTGELFF. CDR3 in DNA: TGTGCCAGTAAAAGGACCGAGACAAACACCGGGGAGCTGTTTTTT. The V and J genes are TRBV19 and TRBJ2-2; D is uncertain. Germline V gene sequence: CDR1 LNHDA, CDR2 SQIVND (reference sequence). The CDR3 extends over 15 amino acids. Trimming removed 7 bases from V and 2 bases from J, with 14 bases in between.

The chain combines TRBV12-5 with TRBJ2-5; D not resolved. The CDR3 length is 13 residues. Germline values: CDR1 LGHNT, CDR2 FRNRAP. The ends were cut back, 5 bases at V and 1 base at J, with 8 bases in the middle. CDR3 loop: CASGRPLQETQYF. The CDR3 bases are TGTGCTAGTGGTCGCCCGCTCCAAGAGACCCAGTACTTC.

The V call is TRBV2, the J call TRBJ1-5; D unresolved. The CDR3 length is 13 residues. The germline gives CDR1 SNHLY, CDR2 FYNNEI. The V end was cut by 4 bases, the J end by 5 bases, with 9 bases between. CDR3 loop: CASSGRTDQPQHF. DNA of the CDR3: TGTGCCAGCAGTGGGAGGACTGATCAGCCCCAGCATTTT.

The V and J genes are TRBV10-3 and TRBJ2-3; possibly TRBD1 for D (6 bases). This CDR3 spans 13 amino acids. V was clipped by 10 bases and J by 4 bases, with 15 bases between them. From germline, CDR1 is ENHRY and CDR2 SYGVKD. CDR3 in amino acids: CATTGIWADTQYF. The DNA for the CDR3 is TGTGCCACCACAGGGATTTGGGCAGATACGCAGTATTTT.